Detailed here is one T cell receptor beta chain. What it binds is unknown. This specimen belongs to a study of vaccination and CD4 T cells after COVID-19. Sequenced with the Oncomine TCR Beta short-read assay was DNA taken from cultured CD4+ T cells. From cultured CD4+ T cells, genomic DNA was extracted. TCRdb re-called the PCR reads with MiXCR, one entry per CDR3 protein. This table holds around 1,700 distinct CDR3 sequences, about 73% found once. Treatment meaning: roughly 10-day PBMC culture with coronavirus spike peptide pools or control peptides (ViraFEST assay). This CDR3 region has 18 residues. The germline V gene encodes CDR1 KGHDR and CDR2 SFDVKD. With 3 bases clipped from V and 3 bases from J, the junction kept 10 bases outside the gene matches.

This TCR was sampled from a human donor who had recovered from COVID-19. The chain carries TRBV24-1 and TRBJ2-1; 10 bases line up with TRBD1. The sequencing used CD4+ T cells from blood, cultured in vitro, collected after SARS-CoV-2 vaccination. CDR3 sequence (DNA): TGTGCCACCAGTGATCCCCGTGTCGGGGACAGGGGCTACAATGAGCAGTTCTTC. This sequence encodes CATSDPRVGDRGYNEQFF.